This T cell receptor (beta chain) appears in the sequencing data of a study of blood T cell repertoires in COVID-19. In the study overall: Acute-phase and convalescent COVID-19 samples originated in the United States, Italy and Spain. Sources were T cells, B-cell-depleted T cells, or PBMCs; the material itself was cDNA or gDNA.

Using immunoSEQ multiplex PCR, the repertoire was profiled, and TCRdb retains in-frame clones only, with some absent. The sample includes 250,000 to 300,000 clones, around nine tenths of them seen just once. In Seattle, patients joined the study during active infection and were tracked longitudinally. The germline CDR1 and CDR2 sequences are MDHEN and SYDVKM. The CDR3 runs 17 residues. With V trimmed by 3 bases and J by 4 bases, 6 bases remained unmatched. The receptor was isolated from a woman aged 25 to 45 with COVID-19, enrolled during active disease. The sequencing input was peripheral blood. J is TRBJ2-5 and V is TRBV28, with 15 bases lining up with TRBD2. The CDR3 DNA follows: TGTGCCAGCAGTTTTGGACTAGCGGGAGGGGTTGGAGAGACCCAGTACTTC. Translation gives CASSFGLAGGVGETQYF. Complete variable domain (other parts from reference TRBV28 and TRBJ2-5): DVKVTQSSRYLVKRTGEKVFLECVQDMDHENMFWYRQDPGLGLRLIYFSYDVKMKEKGDIPEGYSVSREKKERFSLILESASTNQTSMYLCASSFGLAGGVGETQYFGPGTRLLVL.